Below, one TCR beta chain is given with its context. The data were obtained in a study of radiation and T cells in renal cell carcinoma. V was clipped by 3 bases and J by 8 bases; unmatched bases: 8. In germline, CDR1 is MNHEY, CDR2 SMNVEV (reference sequence). This CDR3 has 14 amino acids. Only in-frame clones appear in the TCRdb table, and some are missing; sequencing was by immunoSEQ multiplex PCR. In the table there are around 64,000 clones, 60% to 85% of which are singletons. As to time point: baseline pretreatment blood. As for treatment: 15 Gy SBRT to primary tumor, nephrectomy 4 weeks later. After SBRT, blood was collected at 2 and 4 weeks, plus baseline.

The input for sequencing was blood, taken from a patient whose treatment included radiotherapy and nephrectomy. The origin of this receptor is a man between 60 and 75 years old with renal cell carcinoma. The chain recombines TRBV27 with TRBJ1-2; 8 nucleotides agree with TRBD1. This chain's CDR3 is CASSFRTGSGGYTF. Written as DNA, the CDR3 is TGTGCCAGCAGTTTTAGGACAGGGTCGGGCGGCTACACCTTC.